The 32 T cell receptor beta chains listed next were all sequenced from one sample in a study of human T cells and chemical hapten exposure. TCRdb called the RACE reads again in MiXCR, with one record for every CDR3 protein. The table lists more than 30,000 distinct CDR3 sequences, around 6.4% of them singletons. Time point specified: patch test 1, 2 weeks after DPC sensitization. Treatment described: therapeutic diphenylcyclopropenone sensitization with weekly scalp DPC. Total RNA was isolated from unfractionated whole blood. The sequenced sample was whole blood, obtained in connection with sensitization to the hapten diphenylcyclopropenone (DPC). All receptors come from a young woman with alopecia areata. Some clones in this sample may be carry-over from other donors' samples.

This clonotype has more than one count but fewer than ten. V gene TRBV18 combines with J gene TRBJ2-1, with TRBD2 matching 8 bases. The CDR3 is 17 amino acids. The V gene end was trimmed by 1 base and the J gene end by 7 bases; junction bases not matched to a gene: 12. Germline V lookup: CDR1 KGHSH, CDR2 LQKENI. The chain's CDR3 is CASSPQALAALGNEQFF. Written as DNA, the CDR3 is TGTGCCAGCTCACCACAGGCACTAGCGGCGCTAGGGAATGAGCAGTTCTTC.

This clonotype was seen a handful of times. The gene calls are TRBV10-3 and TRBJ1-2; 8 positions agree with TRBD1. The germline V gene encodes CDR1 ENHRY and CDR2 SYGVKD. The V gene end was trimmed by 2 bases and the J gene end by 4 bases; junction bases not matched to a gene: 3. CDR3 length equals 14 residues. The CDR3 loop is CAISEADRGYGYTF. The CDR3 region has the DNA TGTGCCATCAGTGAGGCCGACAGGGGCTATGGCTACACCTTC.

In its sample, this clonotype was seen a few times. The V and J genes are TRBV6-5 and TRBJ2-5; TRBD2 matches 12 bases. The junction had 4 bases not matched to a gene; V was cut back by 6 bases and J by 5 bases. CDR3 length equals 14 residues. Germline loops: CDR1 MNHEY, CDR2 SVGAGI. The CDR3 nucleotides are TGTGCCAGCAGGACTAGCGGGGGAGGTGAGACCCAGTACTTC. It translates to CASRTSGGGETQYF.

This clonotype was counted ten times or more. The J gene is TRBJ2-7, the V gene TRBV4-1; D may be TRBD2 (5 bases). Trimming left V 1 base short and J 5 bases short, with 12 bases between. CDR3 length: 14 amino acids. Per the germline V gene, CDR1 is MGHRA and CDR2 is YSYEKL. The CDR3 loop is CASSQVSPEDEQYF. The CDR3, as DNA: TGCGCCAGCAGCCAAGTCTCCCCGGAGGACGAGCAGTACTTC.

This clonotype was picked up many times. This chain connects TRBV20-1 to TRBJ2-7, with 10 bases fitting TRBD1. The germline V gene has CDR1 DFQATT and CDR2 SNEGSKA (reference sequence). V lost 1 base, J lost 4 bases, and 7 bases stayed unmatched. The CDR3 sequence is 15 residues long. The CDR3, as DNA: TGCAGTGCTAGAGGACAGGGGGCGCTCGGGTACGAGCAGTACTTC. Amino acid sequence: CSARGQGALGYEQYF.

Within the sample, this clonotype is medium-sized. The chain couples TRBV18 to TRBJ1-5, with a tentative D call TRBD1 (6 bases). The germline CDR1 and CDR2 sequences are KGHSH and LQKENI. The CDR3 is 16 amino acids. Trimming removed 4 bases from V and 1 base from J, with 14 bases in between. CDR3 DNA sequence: TGTGCCAGCTCACGCGGAACGGGGGCGAGCAATCAGCCCCAGCATTTT. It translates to CASSRGTGASNQPQHF.

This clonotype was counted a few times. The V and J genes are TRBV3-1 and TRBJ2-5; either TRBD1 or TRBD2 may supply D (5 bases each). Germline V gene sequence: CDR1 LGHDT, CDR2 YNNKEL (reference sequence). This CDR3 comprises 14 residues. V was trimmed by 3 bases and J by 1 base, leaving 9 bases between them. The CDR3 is CASSQGTIQETQYF. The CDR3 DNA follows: TGTGCCAGCAGCCAGGGGACCATCCAAGAGACCCAGTACTTC.

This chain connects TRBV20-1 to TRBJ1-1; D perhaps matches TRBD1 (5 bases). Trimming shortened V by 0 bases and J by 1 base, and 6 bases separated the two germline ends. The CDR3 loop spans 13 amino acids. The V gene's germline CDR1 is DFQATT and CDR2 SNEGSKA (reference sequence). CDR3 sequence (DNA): TGCAGTGCTAGAGATGGGGGGAACACTGAAGCTTTCTTT. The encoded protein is CSARDGGNTEAFF.

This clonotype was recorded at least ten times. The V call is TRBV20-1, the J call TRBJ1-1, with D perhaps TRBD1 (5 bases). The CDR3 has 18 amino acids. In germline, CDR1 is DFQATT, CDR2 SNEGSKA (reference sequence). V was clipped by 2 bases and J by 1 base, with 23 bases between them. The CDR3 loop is CSARNRDGSWDGNTEAFF. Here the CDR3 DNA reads TGCAGTGCTAGAAATCGAGATGGGAGTTGGGACGGGAACACTGAAGCTTTCTTT.

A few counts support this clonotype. In DNA, the CDR3 is TGTGCCAGCAGCCCCCGGACAGGGCCTACTTCTACGCAGTATTTT. Protein: CASSPRTGPTSTQYF. The rearrangement uses TRBV9 and TRBJ2-3, with 8 bases that match TRBD1. Trimming cost V 4 bases and J 8 bases; bases outside gene matches: 12. Germline V gives CDR1 SGDLS, CDR2 YYNGEE. The CDR3 is made up of 15 amino acids.

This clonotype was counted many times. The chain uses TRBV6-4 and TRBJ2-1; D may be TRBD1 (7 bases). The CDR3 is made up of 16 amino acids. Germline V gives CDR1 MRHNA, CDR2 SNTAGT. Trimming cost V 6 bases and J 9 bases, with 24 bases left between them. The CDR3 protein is CASSPSLARGRGEQFF. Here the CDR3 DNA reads TGTGCCAGCAGCCCCTCTCTAGCGAGGGGGCGCGGTGAGCAGTTCTTC.

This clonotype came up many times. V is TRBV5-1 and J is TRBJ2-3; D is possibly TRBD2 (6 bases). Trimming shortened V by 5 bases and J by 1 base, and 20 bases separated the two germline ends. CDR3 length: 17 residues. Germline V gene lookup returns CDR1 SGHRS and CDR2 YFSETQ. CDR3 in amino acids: CASRDLPLAVRTDTQYF. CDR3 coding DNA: TGCGCCAGCAGGGACCTACCATTAGCGGTTCGCACAGATACGCAGTATTTT.

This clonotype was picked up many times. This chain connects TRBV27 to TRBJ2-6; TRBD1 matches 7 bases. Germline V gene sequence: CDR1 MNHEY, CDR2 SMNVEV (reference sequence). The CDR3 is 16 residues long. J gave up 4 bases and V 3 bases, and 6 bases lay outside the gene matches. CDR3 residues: CASSFVGGRGANVLTF. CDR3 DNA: TGTGCCAGCAGTTTTGTAGGGGGCAGGGGGGCCAACGTCCTGACTTTC.

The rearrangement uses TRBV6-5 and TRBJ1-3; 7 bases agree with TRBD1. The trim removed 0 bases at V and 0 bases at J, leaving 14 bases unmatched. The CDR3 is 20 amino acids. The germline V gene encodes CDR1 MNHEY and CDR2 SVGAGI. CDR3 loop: CASSYSINPGQSDSGNTIYF. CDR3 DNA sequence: TGTGCCAGCAGTTACTCGATTAACCCGGGACAGTCCGACTCTGGAAACACCATATATTTT.

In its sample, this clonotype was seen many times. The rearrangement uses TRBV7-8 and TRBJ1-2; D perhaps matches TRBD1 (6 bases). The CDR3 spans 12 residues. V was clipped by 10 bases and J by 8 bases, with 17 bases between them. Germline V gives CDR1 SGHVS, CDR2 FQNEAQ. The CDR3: CATPRGAGGYTF. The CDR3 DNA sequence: TGTGCCACCCCCCGGGGGGCGGGAGGCTACACCTTC.

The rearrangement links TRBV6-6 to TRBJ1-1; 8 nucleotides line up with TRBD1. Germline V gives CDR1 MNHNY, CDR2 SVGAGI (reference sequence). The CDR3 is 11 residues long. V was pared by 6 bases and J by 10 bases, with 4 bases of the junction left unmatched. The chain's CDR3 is CASRYRGGAFF. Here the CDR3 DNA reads TGTGCCAGCAGATACAGGGGGGGAGCTTTCTTT.

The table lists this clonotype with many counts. In nucleotides, the CDR3 is TGCAGTGCTAGAACCCGCGGGAGCTCATACGAGCAGTACTTC. As protein: CSARTRGSSYEQYF. This rearrangement joins TRBV20-1 to TRBJ2-7, with TRBD2 matching 7 bases. Germline CDR1 reads DFQATT; CDR2 reads SNEGSKA (reference sequence). This CDR3 comprises 14 residues. Losses at the gene ends were 2 bases for V and 4 bases for J; bases not matched to a gene: 8.

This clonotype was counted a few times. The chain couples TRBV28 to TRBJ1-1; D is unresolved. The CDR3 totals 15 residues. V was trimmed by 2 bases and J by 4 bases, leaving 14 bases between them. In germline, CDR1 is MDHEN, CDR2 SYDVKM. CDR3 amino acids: CASSLISQRGTEAFF. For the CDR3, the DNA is TGTGCCAGCAGTTTAATTAGCCAAAGAGGCACTGAAGCTTTCTTT. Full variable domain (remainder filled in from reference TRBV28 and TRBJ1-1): DVKVTQSSRYLVKRTGEKVFLECVQDMDHENMFWYRQDPGLGLRLIYFSYDVKMKEKGDIPEGYSVSREKKERFSLILESASTNQTSMYLCASSLISQRGTEAFFGQGTRLTVV.

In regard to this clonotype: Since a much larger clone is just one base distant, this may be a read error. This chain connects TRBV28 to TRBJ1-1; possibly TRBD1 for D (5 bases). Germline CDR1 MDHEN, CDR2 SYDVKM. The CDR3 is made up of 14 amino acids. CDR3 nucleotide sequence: TGTGCCGGCAGTCTCCAGGGTAGTTGGGCTGAAGCTTTCTTT. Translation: CAGSLQGSWAEAFF.

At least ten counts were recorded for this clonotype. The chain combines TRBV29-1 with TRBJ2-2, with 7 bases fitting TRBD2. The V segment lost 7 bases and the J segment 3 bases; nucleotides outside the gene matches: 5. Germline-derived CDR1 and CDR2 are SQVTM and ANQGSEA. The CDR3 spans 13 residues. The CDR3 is CSGGGRDTGELFF. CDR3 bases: TGCAGCGGGGGGGGTAGGGACACCGGGGAGCTGTTTTTT.

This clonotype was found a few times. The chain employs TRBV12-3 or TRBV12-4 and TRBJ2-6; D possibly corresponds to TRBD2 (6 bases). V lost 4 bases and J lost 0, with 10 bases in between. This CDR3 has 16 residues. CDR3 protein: CASSSHGSSGANVLTF. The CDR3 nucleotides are TGTGCCAGCAGTTCACACGGGAGCTCTGGGGCCAACGTCCTGACTTTC.

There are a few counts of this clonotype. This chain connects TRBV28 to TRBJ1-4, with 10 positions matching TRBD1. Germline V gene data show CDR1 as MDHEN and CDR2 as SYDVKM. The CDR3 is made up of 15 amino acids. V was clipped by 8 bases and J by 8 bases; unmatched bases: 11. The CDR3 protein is CASGGRQGAREKLFF. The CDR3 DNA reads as TGTGCCAGCGGAGGAAGACAGGGGGCTAGAGAAAAACTGTTTTTT.

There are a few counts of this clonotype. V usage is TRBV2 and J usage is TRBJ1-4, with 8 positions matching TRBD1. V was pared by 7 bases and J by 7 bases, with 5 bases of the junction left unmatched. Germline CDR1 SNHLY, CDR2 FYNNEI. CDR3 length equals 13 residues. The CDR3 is CASNGQGIEKLFF. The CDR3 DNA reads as TGTGCCAGCAATGGACAGGGAATTGAAAAACTGTTTTTT.

CDR3 sequence reads: CASLLGVNTEAFF. The DNA for the CDR3 is TGTGCCAGCTTACTAGGAGTTAACACTGAAGCTTTCTTT. The rearrangement joins TRBV5-5 to TRBJ1-1; D call uncertain. This CDR3 is built from 13 residues. Germline values: CDR1 SGHKS, CDR2 YYEKEE (reference sequence). V gave up 7 bases and J gave up 2 bases, with 12 bases separating them.

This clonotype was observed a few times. CDR3 loop: CASSFRGAGNQPQHF. In nucleotides, the CDR3 is TGTGCCAGCAGTTTTCGGGGGGCGGGCAATCAGCCCCAGCATTTT. The chain couples TRBV28 to TRBJ1-5, with D maybe TRBD1 (6 bases). CDR3 size: 15 residues. Germline V gene data show CDR1 as MDHEN and CDR2 as SYDVKM. V lost 3 bases and J 2 bases, leaving 11 bases between the germline ends.

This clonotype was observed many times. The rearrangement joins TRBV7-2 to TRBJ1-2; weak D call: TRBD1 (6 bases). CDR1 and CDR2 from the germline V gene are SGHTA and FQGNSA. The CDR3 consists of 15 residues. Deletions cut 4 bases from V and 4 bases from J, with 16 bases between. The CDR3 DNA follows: TGTGCCAGCAGCTGGGCTAGTGCAGGGGTCTATGGCTACACCTTC. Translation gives CASSWASAGVYGYTF.

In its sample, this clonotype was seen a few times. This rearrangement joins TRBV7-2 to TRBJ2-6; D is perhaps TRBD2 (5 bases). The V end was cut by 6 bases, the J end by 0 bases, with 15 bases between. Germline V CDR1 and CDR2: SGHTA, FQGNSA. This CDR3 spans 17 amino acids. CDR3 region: CASRHATRVSGANVLTF. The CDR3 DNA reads TGTGCCAGCAGACACGCTACGCGGGTCTCTGGGGCCAACGTCCTGACTTTC.

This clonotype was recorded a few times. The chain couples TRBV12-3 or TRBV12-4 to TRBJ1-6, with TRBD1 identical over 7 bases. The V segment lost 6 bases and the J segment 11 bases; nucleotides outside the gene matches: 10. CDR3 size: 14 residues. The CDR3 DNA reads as TGTGCCAGCAGAAACCTCCAGGGGGAGGCACCCCTCCACTTT. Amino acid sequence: CASRNLQGEAPLHF.

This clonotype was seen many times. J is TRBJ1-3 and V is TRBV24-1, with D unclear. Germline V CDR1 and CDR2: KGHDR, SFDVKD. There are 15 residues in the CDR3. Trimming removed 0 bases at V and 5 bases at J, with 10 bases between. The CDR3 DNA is TGTGCCACCAGTGATTTGGGTGGGGAACGAAACACCATATATTTT. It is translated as CATSDLGGERNTIYF.

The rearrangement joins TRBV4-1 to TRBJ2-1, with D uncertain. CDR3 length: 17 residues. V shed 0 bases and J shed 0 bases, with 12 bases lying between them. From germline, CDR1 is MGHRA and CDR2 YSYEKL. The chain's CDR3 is CASSQEISLGSYNEQFF. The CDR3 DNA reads TGCGCCAGCAGCCAAGAGATCTCCCTAGGCTCCTACAATGAGCAGTTCTTC.

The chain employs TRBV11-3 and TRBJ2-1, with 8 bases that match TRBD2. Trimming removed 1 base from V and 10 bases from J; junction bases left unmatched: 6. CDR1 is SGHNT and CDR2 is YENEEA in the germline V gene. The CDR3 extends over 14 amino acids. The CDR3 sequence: CASSLGSGGGEQFF. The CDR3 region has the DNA TGTGCCAGCAGCTTAGGGTCCGGGGGGGGCGAGCAGTTCTTC.

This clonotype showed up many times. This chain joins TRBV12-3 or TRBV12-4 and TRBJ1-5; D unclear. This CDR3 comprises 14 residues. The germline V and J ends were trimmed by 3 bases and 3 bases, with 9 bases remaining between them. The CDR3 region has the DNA TGTGCCAGCAGTTTGGTGCAGTCCAATCAGCCCCAGCATTTT. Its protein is CASSLVQSNQPQHF.